This TCR beta chain was retrieved from a study of T cell repertoires in cytomegalovirus infection. A remark on this clonotype: A much bigger clone sits one base away, suggesting this may be a read error.

The V and J ends lost 3 bases and 4 bases, in that order; junction bases with no gene match: 6. CDR3 length equals 14 residues. Germline V CDR1 and CDR2: SGHVS, FQNEAQ. Using its own MiXCR run on the reads, TCRdb lists one record per CDR3 protein. The data contain hundreds of thousands of distinct CDR3 sequences, roughly 26% of them singletons. Sequencing used CD8+ T cells from PBMCs. This clonotype originated in a human donor in good health (CMV status not recorded). Some clones in this sample may be carry-over from other donors' samples. The chain recombines TRBV7-8 with TRBJ2-7; 7 nucleotides line up with TRBD2. The CDR3 sequence: CASSLANGGYEQYF. The CDR3 region has the DNA TGTGCCAGCAGCTTGGCCAACGGGGGGTACGAGCAGTACTTC.